The source of this T cell receptor (beta chain) is a study of T cell changes during pregnancy in multiple sclerosis. Clones were sequenced by immunoSEQ multiplex PCR, and TCRdb holds only the in-frame ones, with some missing. This table has tens of thousands of clones, about 90% appearing once. Trimming took 3 bases from V and 6 from J; bases not matched to a gene: 6. The germline gives CDR1 SGDLS, CDR2 YYNGEE. This CDR3 has 14 amino acids. This chain connects TRBV9 to TRBJ1-2, with 9 bases that match TRBD1. This TCR derives from a female donor with multiple sclerosis, enrolled in a pregnancy study. This sample comprised CD4+ T cells from peripheral blood mononuclear cells, obtained in the first trimester of pregnancy. In nucleotides, the CDR3 is TGTGCCAGCAGCGGCTTCGGGACAGGGAATGGCTACACCTTC. The encoded protein is CASSGFGTGNGYTF. Filled out from reference TRBV9 and TRBJ1-2, the complete variable domain reads DSGVTQTPKHLITATGQRVTLRCSPRSGDLSVYWYQQSLDQGLQFLIQYYNGEERAKGNILERFSAQQFPDLHSELNLSSLELGDSALYFCASSGFGTGNGYTFGSGTRLTVV.